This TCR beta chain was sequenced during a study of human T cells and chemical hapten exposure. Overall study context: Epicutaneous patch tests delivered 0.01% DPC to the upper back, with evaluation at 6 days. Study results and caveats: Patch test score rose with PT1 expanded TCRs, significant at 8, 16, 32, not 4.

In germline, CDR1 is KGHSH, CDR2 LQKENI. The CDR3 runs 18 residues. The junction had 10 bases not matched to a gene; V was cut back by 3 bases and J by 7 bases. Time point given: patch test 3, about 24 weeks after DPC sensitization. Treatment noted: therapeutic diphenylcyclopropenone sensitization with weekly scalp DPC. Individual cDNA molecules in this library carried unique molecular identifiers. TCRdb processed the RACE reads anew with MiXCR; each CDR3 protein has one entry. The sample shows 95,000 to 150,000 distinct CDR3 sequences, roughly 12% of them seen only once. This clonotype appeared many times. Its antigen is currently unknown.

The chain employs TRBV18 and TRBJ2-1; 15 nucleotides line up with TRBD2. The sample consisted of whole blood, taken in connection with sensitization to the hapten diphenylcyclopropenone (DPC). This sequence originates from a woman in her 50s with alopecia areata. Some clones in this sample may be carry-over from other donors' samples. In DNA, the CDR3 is TGTGCCAGCTCACCGTCGGTTGGACTAGCGGGAGGGTCTAATGAGCAGTTCTTC. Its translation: CASSPSVGLAGGSNEQFF.